The sample holds many counts of the clone carrying this T cell receptor beta chain. Its antigen remains unknown. The sample comes from a study of cytomegalovirus exposure and HLA in healthy donors. The germline CDR1 and CDR2 sequences are SGHNT and YENEEA. The CDR3 consists of 12 residues. Trimming shortened V by 4 bases and J by 2 bases, and 6 bases separated the two germline ends. The study ran its PCR with 60 Vbeta and 13 Jbeta primers. Sequenced by immunoSEQ multiplex PCR; TCRdb stores in-frame clones only, minus some. The table has around 61,000 clones, around 68% seen once. Whole-study findings and limits: It was 150 or so TCR beta chains that were listed as cytomegalovirus-associated. A later analysis linked a missense DCLRE1C variant to TCR beta V- and J-gene trimming. In a later analysis, HLA-associated beta chains showed higher expansion and lower generation probabilities than comparable chains. In vitro checks showed that three CMV-associated chains really do target CMV antigens.

This receptor was obtained from a man between 35 and 55 years old in good health and CMV-seropositive. This rearrangement joins TRBV11-3 to TRBJ2-7, with D hard to call. The specimen sequenced was PBMCs. The CDR3 loop reads CASSSNTYEQYF. The CDR3 nucleotides read TGTGCCAGCAGCTCCAACACCTACGAGCAGTACTTC.